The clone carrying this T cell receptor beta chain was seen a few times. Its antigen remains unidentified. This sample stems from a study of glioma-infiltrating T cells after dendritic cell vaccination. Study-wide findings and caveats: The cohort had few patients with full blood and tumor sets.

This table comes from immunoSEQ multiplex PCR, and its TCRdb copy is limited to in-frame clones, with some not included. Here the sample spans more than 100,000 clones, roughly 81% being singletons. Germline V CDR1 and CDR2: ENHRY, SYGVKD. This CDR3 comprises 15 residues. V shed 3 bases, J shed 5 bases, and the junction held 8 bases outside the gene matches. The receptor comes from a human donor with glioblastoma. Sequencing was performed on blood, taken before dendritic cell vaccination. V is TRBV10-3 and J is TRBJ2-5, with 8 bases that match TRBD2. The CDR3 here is CAISDQGRGAETQYF. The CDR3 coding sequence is TGTGCCATCAGTGACCAAGGGCGGGGGGCGGAGACCCAGTACTTC.